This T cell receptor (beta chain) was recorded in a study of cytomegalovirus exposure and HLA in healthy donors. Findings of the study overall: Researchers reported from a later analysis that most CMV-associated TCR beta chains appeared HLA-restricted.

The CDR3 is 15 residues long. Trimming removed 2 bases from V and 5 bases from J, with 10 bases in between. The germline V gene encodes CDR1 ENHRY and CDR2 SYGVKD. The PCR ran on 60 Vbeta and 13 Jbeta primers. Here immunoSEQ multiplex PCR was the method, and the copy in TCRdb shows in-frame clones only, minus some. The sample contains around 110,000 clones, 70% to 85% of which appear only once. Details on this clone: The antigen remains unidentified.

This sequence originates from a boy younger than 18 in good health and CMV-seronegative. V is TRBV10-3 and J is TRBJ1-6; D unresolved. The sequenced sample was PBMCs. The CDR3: CAISELHSDNSPLHF. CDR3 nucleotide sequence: TGTGCCATCAGTGAGCTCCATAGTGATAATTCACCCCTCCACTTT.